The 20 T cell receptor beta chains in this list originate from one sample, sequenced in a study of T-cell memory formation after mild COVID-19. TCRdb independently ran MiXCR on the 5' RACE reads; one entry per CDR3 protein. The data show 350,000 to 500,000 distinct CDR3 sequences, 23% seen once. The sample was PBMCs or a T cell subset sorted from them (not recorded which). The receptors come from an adult woman who had mild COVID-19 (a few samples of this study predate the infection). Cell type and time point are not known.

The rearrangement links TRBV19 to TRBJ1-5; D is possibly TRBD1 (5 bases). Germline CDR1 is LNHDA and CDR2 is SQIVND (reference sequence). V was trimmed by 5 bases and J by 2 bases, leaving 10 bases between them. The CDR3 consists of 14 residues. The CDR3 sequence is CASSETRGNQPQHF. The DNA for the CDR3 is TGTGCCAGTAGTGAGACCAGGGGCAATCAGCCCCAGCATTTT.

This chain uses TRBV20-1 with TRBJ2-5; D not certain. Germline loops: CDR1 DFQATT, CDR2 SNEGSKA (reference sequence). Trimming left V 3 bases short and J 2 bases short, with 22 bases between. CDR3 length: 17 amino acids. For the CDR3, the DNA is TGCAGTGCTAGGGGATACTTGCAGGCTAACAATCAAGAGACCCAGTACTTC. It translates to CSARGYLQANNQETQYF.

This clonotype was observed a handful of times. The chain's CDR3 is CAWSPGTDTQYF. The CDR3 DNA is TGTGCCTGGTCCCCGGGGACAGATACGCAGTATTTT. J is TRBJ2-3 and V is TRBV30, with a weak D call TRBD2 (5 bases). Germline V gives CDR1 GTSNPN, CDR2 SVGIG (reference sequence). The CDR3 consists of 12 residues. V lost 5 bases, J lost 3 bases, and 9 bases lay in between.

In nucleotides, the CDR3 is TGTGCCAGCAGCACACGGGACAGGCGGAAATACTCTGGAAACACCATATATTTT. Protein: CASSTRDRRKYSGNTIYF. The chain joins TRBV7-3 to TRBJ1-3, with 8 bases aligning to TRBD1. After removal of 5 bases from V and 0 bases from J, the junction contained 12 bases not matched to a gene. There are 18 residues in the CDR3. CDR1 SGHTA and CDR2 FQGTGA come from the germline V gene.

This clonotype was picked up many times. The chain joins TRBV7-2 to TRBJ2-7; 14 positions agree with TRBD2. V dropped 5 bases and J dropped 2; count of bases not matched to a gene: 5. Germline CDR1 is SGHTA and CDR2 is FQGNSA. This CDR3 comprises 16 residues. The CDR3 spells CASSPGLAGGPYEQYF. The CDR3 DNA reads as TGTGCCAGCAGCCCAGGACTAGCGGGAGGCCCCTACGAGCAGTACTTC.

This clonotype turned up a few times. The chain carries TRBV19 and TRBJ2-5; D possibly corresponds to TRBD2 (5 bases). Germline assignment: CDR1 LNHDA and CDR2 SQIVND (reference sequence). CDR3 length: 14 residues. Between the trimmed V and J ends, which lost 7 bases and 2 bases, there was a span of 14 bases. CDR3 sequence: CASTPRGRQETQYF. The CDR3 DNA is TGTGCCAGTACTCCACGAGGGCGTCAAGAGACCCAGTACTTC.

This clonotype was recorded a few times. The chain uses TRBV5-1 and TRBJ1-1; 8 positions match TRBD1. The CDR3 loop spans 16 amino acids. CDR1 and CDR2 (germline): SGHRS, YFSETQ. Trimming cost V 2 bases and J 0 bases; bases outside gene matches: 6. CDR3 loop: CASSFGTGPLNTEAFF. The CDR3 nucleotides are TGCGCCAGCAGCTTTGGGACAGGTCCTTTGAACACTGAAGCTTTCTTT.

The rearrangement links TRBV4-2 to TRBJ1-2; D uncertain. With 0 bases removed from V and 7 bases from J, the gap between germline ends came to 21 bases. The CDR3 spans 17 residues. CDR1 LGHNA and CDR2 YNFKEQ come from the germline V gene. DNA for the CDR3: TGTGCCAGCAGCCAAGATGTCACGAACATCATATACTTTGGCTACACCTTC. Translating gives CASSQDVTNIIYFGYTF.

This clonotype was seen a few times. V is TRBV5-1 and J is TRBJ2-4; unclear D gene. Deletions cut 0 bases from V and 0 bases from J, with 7 bases between. The CDR3 runs to 15 residues. Per germline, CDR1 SGHRS and CDR2 YFSETQ. Here the CDR3 reads CASSLEETAKNIQYF. DNA for the CDR3: TGCGCCAGCAGCTTGGAGGAAACAGCCAAAAACATTCAGTACTTC.

The V and J genes are TRBV12-3 or TRBV12-4 and TRBJ2-7; D may be TRBD2 (6 bases). V was trimmed by 5 bases and J by 0 bases, leaving 11 bases between them. CDR3 length equals 14 residues. Written as DNA, the CDR3 is TGTGCCAGCAGTCGGAGGGCAAGCTCCTACGAGCAGTACTTC. Protein: CASSRRASSYEQYF.

This clonotype was observed a handful of times. This chain uses TRBV12-3 or TRBV12-4 with TRBJ1-1; perhaps TRBD1 as D (5 bases). The CDR3 length is 16 residues. Trimming removed 6 bases from V and 0 bases from J, with 17 bases in between. The CDR3 loop is CASRDRDGGVNTEAFF. CDR3 bases: TGTGCCAGCAGGGACCGGGATGGGGGTGTGAACACTGAAGCTTTCTTT.

The J gene is TRBJ2-5, the V gene TRBV4-2; no clear D. Germline V lookup: CDR1 LGHNA, CDR2 YNFKEQ. This CDR3 has 14 amino acids. The V and J ends lost 4 bases and 1 base respectively, with 10 bases between them. The chain's CDR3 is CASSPRVIQETQYF. CDR3 DNA: TGTGCCAGCAGCCCTCGTGTGATCCAAGAGACCCAGTACTTC.

This clonotype was seen at least ten times. The chain couples TRBV7-9 to TRBJ2-1, with D possibly TRBD2 on 5 matching bases. Germline V CDR1 and CDR2: SEHNR, FQNEAQ (reference sequence). CDR3 length equals 16 residues. The V end lost 5 bases, the J end lost 4 bases, and 18 bases lay between the germline ends. The CDR3 DNA reads as TGTGCCAGCAGCCCCCTCCCGGGAAGTTCTTACAATGAGCAGTTCTTC. Translating it yields CASSPLPGSSYNEQFF.

This clonotype was seen a handful of times. J is TRBJ2-1 and V is TRBV15; D possibly corresponds to TRBD2 (5 bases). This CDR3 is 16 amino acids long. The germline V and J ends were trimmed by 0 bases and 0 bases, with 9 bases remaining between them. The germline V gene encodes CDR1 LNHNV and CDR2 YYDKDF (reference sequence). The CDR3 region has the DNA TGTGCCACCAGCAGAGAAGCGGAGCCCTCCTACAATGAGCAGTTCTTC. Its translation is CATSREAEPSYNEQFF.

The V and J genes are TRBV6-2 or TRBV6-3 and TRBJ2-7; no firm D call. Per the germline V gene, CDR1 is MNHEY and CDR2 is SVGEGT. The CDR3 length is 17 residues. V dropped 5 bases and J dropped 0 bases, with 20 bases sitting between them. The CDR3 sequence is CASSDIGYEVRSYEQYF. The CDR3 region has the DNA TGTGCCAGCAGTGACATCGGGTACGAGGTTCGCTCCTACGAGCAGTACTTC.

This clonotype was observed a few times. The chain combines TRBV19 with TRBJ1-1; TRBD1 aligns across 8 bases. V trimming: 7 bases; J trimming: 0 bases; junction bases outside the gene matches: 4. Germline V CDR1 and CDR2: LNHDA, SQIVND (reference sequence). CDR3 length: 14 residues. The CDR3 sequence: CASILTGVNTEAFF. DNA of the CDR3: TGTGCCAGTATCCTGACAGGGGTGAACACTGAAGCTTTCTTT.

The chain combines TRBV20-1 with TRBJ2-1, with D perhaps matching TRBD2 (6 bases). The CDR3 totals 12 residues. CDR1 and CDR2 from the germline V gene are DFQATT and SNEGSKA (reference sequence). Here the CDR3 DNA reads TGCACCATGCTAGCGACCTACAATGAGCAGTTCTTC. Amino acid sequence: CTMLATYNEQFF.

This clonotype was detected only a few times. The rearrangement links TRBV5-1 to TRBJ2-1; D might be TRBD1 (6 bases). The CDR3 extends over 12 amino acids. Germline CDR1 reads SGHRS; CDR2 reads YFSETQ. The V gene lost 0 bases and the J gene lost 13 bases, with 11 bases spanning the gap. The CDR3 spells CASSLGTDSQFF. The CDR3 region has the DNA TGCGCCAGCAGCTTGGGTACGGACAGTCAGTTCTTC. The whole variable domain, filled in from reference TRBV5-1 and TRBJ2-1, reads KAGVTQTPRYLIKTRGQQVTLSCSPISGHRSVSWYQQTPGQGLQFLFEYFSETQRNKGNFPGRFSGRQFSNSRSEMNVSTLELGDSALYLCASSLGTDSQFFGPGTRLTVL.

In this sample, this clonotype turned up a few times. The chain links TRBV25-1 to TRBJ2-7; D not certain. V lost 3 bases, J lost 4 bases, and 16 bases lay in between. This CDR3 has 15 residues. CDR1 is MGHDK, CDR2 SYGVNS, per germline. The CDR3 DNA is TGTGCCAGCAGTGAGGCAGACGCCTTGACTTACGAGCAGTACTTC. It encodes CASSEADALTYEQYF.

Ten or more counts support this clonotype. The chain couples TRBV20-1 to TRBJ2-1, with D possibly matching TRBD2 (5 bases). V lost 1 base and J 0 bases, leaving 16 bases between the germline ends. This CDR3 comprises 17 residues. Germline V lookup: CDR1 DFQATT, CDR2 SNEGSKA (reference sequence). CDR3 bases: TGCAGTGCTAGAGTTCTCGGAGGCCTGAGCTCCTACAATGAGCAGTTCTTC. Its translation is CSARVLGGLSSYNEQFF.